These 17 T cell receptor beta chains were all obtained from the same sample, sequenced in a study of PD-L1 blockade in urothelial cancer. Method: immunoSEQ multiplex PCR; TCRdb's copy keeps in-frame clones and lacks some. In the table there are around 100,000 clones, approximately 91% of which are singletons. The sequencing used PBMCs, collected around atezolizumab (anti-PD-L1) treatment. The receptors stem from an elderly woman with urothelial cancer.

V usage is TRBV18 and J usage is TRBJ2-7; D is ambiguous. Germline V gene sequence: CDR1 KGHSH, CDR2 LQKENI. The CDR3 is 14 amino acids. With 0 bases removed from V and 6 bases from J, the gap between germline ends came to 12 bases. The CDR3 DNA follows: TGTGCCAGCTCACCACCGGCGCGCGGATCCGAGCAGTACTTC. Protein: CASSPPARGSEQYF.

This chain joins TRBV9 and TRBJ2-2; 13 positions match TRBD2. Germline V lookup: CDR1 SGDLS, CDR2 YYNGEE. CDR3 length: 16 residues. After removal of 4 bases from V and 6 bases from J, the junction contained 6 bases not matched to a gene. DNA of the CDR3: TGTGCCAGCAGCCCAGGACTAGCGGGAGTACCCGGGGAGCTGTTTTTT. Protein sequence: CASSPGLAGVPGELFF. The whole variable domain, filled in from reference TRBV9 and TRBJ2-2, reads DSGVTQTPKHLITATGQRVTLRCSPRSGDLSVYWYQQSLDQGLQFLIQYYNGEERAKGNILERFSAQQFPDLHSELNLSSLELGDSALYFCASSPGLAGVPGELFFGEGSRLTVL.

V gene TRBV19 combines with J gene TRBJ2-7; 7 bases fit TRBD1. The V gene's germline CDR1 is LNHDA and CDR2 SQIVND (reference sequence). Trimming removed 2 bases from V and 3 bases from J; junction bases left unmatched: 4. The CDR3 has 14 residues. CDR3 in amino acids: CASSIKAGGYEQYF. CDR3 coding DNA: TGTGCCAGTAGTATAAAAGCAGGGGGCTACGAGCAGTACTTC.

The rearrangement uses TRBV19 and TRBJ2-1, with 8 positions matching TRBD2. The CDR3 has 14 residues. Trimming at V came to 7 bases and at J to 4 bases, leaving 6 bases not matched to a gene. Germline V gene lookup returns CDR1 LNHDA and CDR2 SQIVND (reference sequence). The CDR3 nucleotides are TGTGCCAGTAAAGCGGGGGCCTCTTACAATGAGCAGTTCTTC. It is translated as CASKAGASYNEQFF.

The V and J genes are TRBV6-1 and TRBJ1-1; 8 bases fit TRBD1. This CDR3 comprises 14 residues. V lost 4 bases to trimming and J lost 0 bases; unmatched junction nucleotides: 1. The V gene's germline CDR1 is MNHNS and CDR2 SASEGT. The CDR3 nucleotides are TGTGCCAGCAGTGGGACAGGGCTGAACACTGAAGCTTTCTTT. Its translation is CASSGTGLNTEAFF.

The rearrangement links TRBV9 to TRBJ2-2, with D perhaps TRBD2 (6 bases). This CDR3 is built from 15 residues. V gave up 4 bases and J gave up 3 bases, with 13 bases separating them. CDR1 SGDLS and CDR2 YYNGEE come from the germline V gene. CDR3 nucleotide sequence: TGTGCCAGCAGCTTCCGGGACTCCTACACCGGGGAGCTGTTTTTT. This gives the protein CASSFRDSYTGELFF.

J is TRBJ1-4 and V is TRBV6-1; 9 bases align to TRBD1. The CDR3 totals 14 residues. Per the germline V gene, CDR1 is MNHNS and CDR2 is SASEGT. The J segment lost 4 bases and the V segment lost 6 bases, leaving 3 bases of the junction unmatched. CDR3 DNA sequence: TGTGCCAGCAGGACGGGACAGGGTAATGAAAAACTGTTTTTT. Its translation: CASRTGQGNEKLFF.

The chain is built from TRBV9 and TRBJ1-2; 7 bases are a match to TRBD1. Germline V CDR1 and CDR2: SGDLS, YYNGEE. Unmatched junction bases numbered 9, after V lost 3 bases and J lost 4 bases. This CDR3 contains 15 residues. As DNA, the CDR3 is TGTGCCAGCAGCGCACTAGGGGGCGTTTCCTATGGCTACACCTTC. Its translation is CASSALGGVSYGYTF.

The V and J genes are TRBV11-2 and TRBJ1-5; D unresolved. The V end was cut by 1 base, the J end by 9 bases, with 10 bases between. Germline loops: CDR1 SGHAT, CDR2 FQNNGV. The CDR3 consists of 13 residues. DNA of the CDR3: TGTGCCAGCAGCTTAGCCCATGGCCGGCCCCAGCATTTT. Protein product: CASSLAHGRPQHF.

This clone turned up a few times. The rearrangement links TRBV30 to TRBJ1-2, with 8 bases fitting TRBD1. Looked up from germline, CDR1 is GTSNPN and CDR2 is SVGIG (reference sequence). The CDR3 is 13 amino acids. With 1 base clipped from V and 7 bases from J, the junction kept 5 bases outside the gene matches. The CDR3 DNA reads TGTGCCTGGAGTGCCGGACAGGGTAGTGGCTACACCTTC. The encoded protein is CAWSAGQGSGYTF.

This CDR3 reads CASRRGTDPSGANVLTF. In DNA form, the CDR3 reads TGTGCCAGTAGACGGGGGACAGACCCTTCTGGGGCCAACGTCCTGACTTTC. The J gene is TRBJ2-6, the V gene TRBV19; TRBD1 is a possible D gene (7 bases). CDR1 is LNHDA and CDR2 is SQIVND in the germline V gene (reference sequence). V was pared by 6 bases and J by 1 base, with 16 bases between. The CDR3 runs to 17 residues.

The rearrangement uses TRBV30 and TRBJ1-3; no clear D. The germline CDR1 and CDR2 sequences are GTSNPN and SVGIG (reference sequence). The V and J ends lost 4 bases and 4 bases respectively, with 11 bases between them. The CDR3 length is 13 residues. DNA of the CDR3: TGTGCCTGGATCCCGGACTGGGGAAACACCATATATTTT. Its translation: CAWIPDWGNTIYF.

The rearrangement uses TRBV5-1 and TRBJ1-1; D possibly corresponds to TRBD1 (5 bases). Trimming took 0 bases from V and 0 from J, leaving 12 bases between them. Germline V gene sequence: CDR1 SGHRS, CDR2 YFSETQ. The CDR3 runs to 16 residues. DNA of the CDR3: TGCGCCAGCAGCTTGGAGACAGTTGCCATGAACACTGAAGCTTTCTTT. Translated: CASSLETVAMNTEAFF.

The chain recombines TRBV14 with TRBJ2-7; 9 bases are a match to TRBD2. With 1 base clipped from V and 6 bases from J, the junction kept 10 bases outside the gene matches. The CDR3 runs to 16 residues. CDR1 SGHDN and CDR2 FVKESK come from the germline V gene. The CDR3 DNA sequence: TGTGCCAGCAGCCAAGTTTTGGGCGGGAGGGCCGTCGAGCAGTACTTC. Translation gives CASSQVLGGRAVEQYF.

J is TRBJ2-3 and V is TRBV5-1, with 7 bases aligning to TRBD2. CDR1 is SGHRS and CDR2 is YFSETQ in the germline V gene. The V segment lost 4 bases and the J segment 6 bases; nucleotides outside the gene matches: 11. The CDR3 is made up of 15 amino acids. In DNA form, the CDR3 reads TGCGCCAGCAGCATAAACAGCGGGATGGGTGATACGCAGTATTTT. Residues: CASSINSGMGDTQYF.

V gene TRBV13 combines with J gene TRBJ2-7; D is ambiguous. Germline V gene lookup returns CDR1 PRHDT and CDR2 FYEKMQ (reference sequence). V was shortened by 5 bases and J by 2 bases, with 13 bases between the two germline ends. The CDR3 loop spans 14 amino acids. The CDR3 DNA is TGTGCCAGCAGCGCCTCGGAGAGACCCTACGAGCAGTACTTC. It translates to CASSASERPYEQYF.

The chain links TRBV6-1 to TRBJ1-2; 7 bases line up with TRBD1. The germline gives CDR1 MNHNS, CDR2 SASEGT. This CDR3 is 13 amino acids long. V lost 7 bases and J lost 4; bases outside the gene matches: 6. The CDR3 is CASIGQATYGYTF. CDR3 sequence (DNA): TGTGCCAGCATAGGACAGGCGACCTATGGCTACACCTTC.